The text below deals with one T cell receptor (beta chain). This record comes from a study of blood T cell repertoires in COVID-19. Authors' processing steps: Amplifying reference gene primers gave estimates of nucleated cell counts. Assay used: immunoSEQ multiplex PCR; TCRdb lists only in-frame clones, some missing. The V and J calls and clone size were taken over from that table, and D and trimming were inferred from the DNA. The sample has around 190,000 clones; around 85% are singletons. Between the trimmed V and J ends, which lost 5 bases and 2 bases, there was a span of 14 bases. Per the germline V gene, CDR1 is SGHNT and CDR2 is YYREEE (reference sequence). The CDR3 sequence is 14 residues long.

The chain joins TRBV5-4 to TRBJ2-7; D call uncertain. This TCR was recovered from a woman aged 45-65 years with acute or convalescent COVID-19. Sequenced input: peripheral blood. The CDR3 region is CASSRASNPYEQYF. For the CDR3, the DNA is TGTGCCAGCAGTAGAGCTTCGAACCCCTACGAGCAGTACTTC.